The T cell receptor (beta chain) under discussion was sequenced for a study of CD8 T cells in Susac syndrome. Remarks on this clonotype: A junction end diverges from the germline sequence, so it may reflect a read error.

Reverse transcription of 0.5 to 1 ug RNA was performed with random hexamers. A multiplex approach, immunoSEQ multiplex PCR, amplified TCR beta CDR3 across 54 Vbeta and 13 Jbeta. MiXCR was run by TCRdb on the immunoSEQ multiplex PCR reads, yielding one entry per CDR3 protein. Of some 130,000 distinct CDR3 sequences in the sample, roughly 94% were seen once. The CDR3 runs to 14 residues. CDR1 and CDR2 from the germline V gene are DFQATT and SNEGSKA (reference sequence). The chain recombines TRBV20-1 with TRBJ2-1; D is perhaps TRBD2 (5 bases). The sequencing sample was made of CD4+ T cells from PBMCs. This clonotype was obtained from a human donor with multiple sclerosis. CDR3 sequence: CSARGLKTYNEQFF. The CDR3 bases are TGCAGTGCCAGAGGGCTAAAAACCTACAATGAGCAGTTCTTC.